This TCR beta chain is drawn from a study of identical twins. A universal primer site came from template switching; cDNA carried unique molecular identifiers. MiXCR, run by TCRdb on the 5' RACE reads, gives a single entry per CDR3 protein. The profile shows roughly 280,000 distinct CDR3 sequences, roughly 8.6% of them singletons. General study points: Insertion counts were lower in abundant cord blood beta clonotypes, a trend that memory repertoires did not show. Rather than following the same donors, the conclusions depended on cross-sectional statistical analysis.

Germline loops: CDR1 DFQATT, CDR2 SNEGSKA (reference sequence). The CDR3 runs to 19 residues. The J segment lost 4 bases and the V segment lost 0 bases, leaving 14 bases of the junction unmatched. This clonotype occurred a few times. Its antigen is as yet unknown. The same specimen was also included in a second study, on yellow fever vaccine responses in identical twins.

J is TRBJ2-2 and V is TRBV20-1, with TRBD2 matching over 10 bases. The sequencing input was CD8+ T cells sorted from blood. The clonotype was recovered from a woman under 30 in good health. In DNA form, the CDR3 reads TGCAGTGCTAGAGATGAAAGCGGGAGGGCCGAAGGGGGCACCGGGGAGCTGTTTTTT. Amino acids: CSARDESGRAEGGTGELFF.